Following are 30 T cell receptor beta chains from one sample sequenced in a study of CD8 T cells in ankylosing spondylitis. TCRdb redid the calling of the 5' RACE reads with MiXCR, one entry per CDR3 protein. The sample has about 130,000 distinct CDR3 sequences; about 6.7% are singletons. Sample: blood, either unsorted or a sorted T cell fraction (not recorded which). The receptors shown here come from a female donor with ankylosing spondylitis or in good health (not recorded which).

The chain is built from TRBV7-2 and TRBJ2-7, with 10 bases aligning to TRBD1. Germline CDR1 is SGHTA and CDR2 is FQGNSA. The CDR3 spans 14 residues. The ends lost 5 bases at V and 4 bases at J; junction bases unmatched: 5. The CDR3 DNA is TGTGCCAGCAGCCCTCGGACAGGGGGTTACGAGCAGTACTTC. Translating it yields CASSPRTGGYEQYF. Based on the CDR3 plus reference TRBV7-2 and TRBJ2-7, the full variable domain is GAGVSQSPSNKVTEKGKDVELRCDPISGHTALYWYRQSLGQGLEFLIYFQGNSAPDKSGLPSDRFSAERTGGSVSTLTIQRTQQEDSAVYLCASSPRTGGYEQYFGPGTRLTVT.

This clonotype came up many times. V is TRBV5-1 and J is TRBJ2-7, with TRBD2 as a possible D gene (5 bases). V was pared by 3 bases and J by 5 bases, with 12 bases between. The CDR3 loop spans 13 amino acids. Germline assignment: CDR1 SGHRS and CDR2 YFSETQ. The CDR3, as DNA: TGCGCCAGCAGCTCACTAGAGGAGCACGAGCAGTACTTC. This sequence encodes CASSSLEEHEQYF.

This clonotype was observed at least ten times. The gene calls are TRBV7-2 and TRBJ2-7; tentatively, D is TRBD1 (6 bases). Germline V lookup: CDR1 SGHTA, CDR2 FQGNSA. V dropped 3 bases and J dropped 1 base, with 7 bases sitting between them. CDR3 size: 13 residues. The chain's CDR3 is CASSFDRSYEQYF. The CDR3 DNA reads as TGTGCCAGCAGCTTTGACAGGTCCTACGAGCAGTACTTC.

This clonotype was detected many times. The CDR3 sequence: CASSYTSGGATYEQFF. CDR3 coding DNA: TGTGCCAGCAGTTACACTAGCGGGGGGGCAACATACGAGCAGTTCTTC. The chain employs TRBV6-5 and TRBJ2-1, with 13 bases identical to TRBD2. Germline V gives CDR1 MNHEY, CDR2 SVGAGI. J lost 10 bases, V lost 2 bases, and 8 bases had no gene match. The CDR3 totals 16 residues.

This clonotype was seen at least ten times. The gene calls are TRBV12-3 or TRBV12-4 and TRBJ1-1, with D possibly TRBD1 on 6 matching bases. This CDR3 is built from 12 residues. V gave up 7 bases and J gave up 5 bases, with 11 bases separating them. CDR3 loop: CASTLGATEAFF. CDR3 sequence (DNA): TGTGCCAGCACCTTGGGGGCTACTGAAGCTTTCTTT.

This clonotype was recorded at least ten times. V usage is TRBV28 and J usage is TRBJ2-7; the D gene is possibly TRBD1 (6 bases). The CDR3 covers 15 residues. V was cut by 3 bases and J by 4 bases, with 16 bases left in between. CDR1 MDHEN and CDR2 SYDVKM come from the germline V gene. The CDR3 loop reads CASSLSGKGGYEQYF. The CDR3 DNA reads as TGTGCCAGCAGTTTGTCCGGGAAAGGGGGATACGAGCAGTACTTC.

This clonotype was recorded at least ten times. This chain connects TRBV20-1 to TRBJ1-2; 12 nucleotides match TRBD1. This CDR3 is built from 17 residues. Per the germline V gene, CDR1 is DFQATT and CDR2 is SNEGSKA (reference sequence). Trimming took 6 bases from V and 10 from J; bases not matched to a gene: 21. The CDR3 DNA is TGCAGTGCGATGGACCGGGGACAGGGGGCCCCGGCCCTTTTCTACACCTTC. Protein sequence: CSAMDRGQGAPALFYTF.

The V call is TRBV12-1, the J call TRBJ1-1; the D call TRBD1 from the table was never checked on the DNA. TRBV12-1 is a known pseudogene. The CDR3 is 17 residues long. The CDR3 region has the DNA TGTGCCAGCTCACATGGGACAGGGGATTCCAGGAACACTGAAGTTTTCTTT. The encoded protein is CASSHGTGDSRNTEVFF.

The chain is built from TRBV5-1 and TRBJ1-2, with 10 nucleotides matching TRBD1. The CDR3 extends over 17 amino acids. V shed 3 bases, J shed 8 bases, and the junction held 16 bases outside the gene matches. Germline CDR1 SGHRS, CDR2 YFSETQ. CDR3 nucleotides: TGCGCCAGCAGCTCCCCGATCCTGGACAGGGGGAAAAGCGGCTACACCTTC. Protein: CASSSPILDRGKSGYTF.

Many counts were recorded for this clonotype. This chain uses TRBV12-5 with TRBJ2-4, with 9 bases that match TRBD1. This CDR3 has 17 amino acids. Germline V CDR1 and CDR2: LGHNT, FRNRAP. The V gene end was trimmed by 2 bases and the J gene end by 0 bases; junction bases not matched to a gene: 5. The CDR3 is CASGLSGQGLAKNIQYF. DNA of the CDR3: TGTGCTAGTGGTTTGTCGGGACAGGGATTAGCCAAAAACATTCAGTACTTC.

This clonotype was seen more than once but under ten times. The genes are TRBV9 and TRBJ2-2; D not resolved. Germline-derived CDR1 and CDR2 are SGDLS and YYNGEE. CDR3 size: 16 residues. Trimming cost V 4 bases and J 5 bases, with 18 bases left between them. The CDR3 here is CASSPRPLLGTGELFF. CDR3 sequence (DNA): TGTGCCAGCAGCCCCAGACCGCTCCTTGGGACCGGGGAGCTGTTTTTT.

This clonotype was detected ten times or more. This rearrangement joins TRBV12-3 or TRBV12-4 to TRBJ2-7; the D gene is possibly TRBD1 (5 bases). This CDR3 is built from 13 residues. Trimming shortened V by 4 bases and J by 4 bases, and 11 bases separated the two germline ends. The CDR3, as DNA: TGTGCCAGCAGTTCCACAGGTTTGTACGAGCAGTACTTC. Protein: CASSSTGLYEQYF.

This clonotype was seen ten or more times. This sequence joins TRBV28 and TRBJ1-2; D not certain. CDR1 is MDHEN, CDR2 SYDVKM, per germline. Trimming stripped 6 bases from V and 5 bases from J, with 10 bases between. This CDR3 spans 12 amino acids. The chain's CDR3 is CASRDPQYGYTF. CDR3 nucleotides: TGTGCCAGCAGAGATCCTCAGTATGGCTACACCTTC.

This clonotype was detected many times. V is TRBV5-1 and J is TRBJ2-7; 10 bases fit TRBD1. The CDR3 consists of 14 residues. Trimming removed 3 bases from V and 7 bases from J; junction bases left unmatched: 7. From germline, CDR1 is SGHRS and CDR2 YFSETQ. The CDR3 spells CASSWGQGLGEQYF. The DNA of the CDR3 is TGCGCCAGCAGCTGGGGACAGGGGTTGGGTGAGCAGTACTTC. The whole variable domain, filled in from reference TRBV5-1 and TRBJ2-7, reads KAGVTQTPRYLIKTRGQQVTLSCSPISGHRSVSWYQQTPGQGLQFLFEYFSETQRNKGNFPGRFSGRQFSNSRSEMNVSTLELGDSALYLCASSWGQGLGEQYFGPGTRLTVT.

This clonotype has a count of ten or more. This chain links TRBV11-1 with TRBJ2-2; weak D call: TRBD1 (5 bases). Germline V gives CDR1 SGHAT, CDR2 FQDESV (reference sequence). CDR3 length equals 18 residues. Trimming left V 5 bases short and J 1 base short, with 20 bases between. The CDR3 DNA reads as TGTGCCAGCAGCCCCCCATTCGTGCGGACAAAGAACACCGGGGAGCTGTTTTTT. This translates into CASSPPFVRTKNTGELFF.

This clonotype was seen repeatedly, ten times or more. The CDR3 DNA reads as TGTGCCAGCAGCATACAGGGTACAGCTAATGAAAAACTGTTTTTT. Encoded protein: CASSIQGTANEKLFF. This chain connects TRBV12-3 or TRBV12-4 to TRBJ1-4, with D maybe TRBD1 (6 bases). V was cut by 6 bases and J by 3 bases, with 14 bases left in between. The CDR3 sequence is 15 residues long.

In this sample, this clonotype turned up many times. The DNA for the CDR3 is TGCGCCAGCAGAGAGCGACTAGCGGGGTACACAGATACGCAGTATTTT. Its translation is CASRERLAGYTDTQYF. The chain couples TRBV5-1 to TRBJ2-3, with 11 positions matching TRBD2. Germline V gene data show CDR1 as SGHRS and CDR2 as YFSETQ. With V trimmed by 5 bases and J by 2 bases, 7 bases remained unmatched. This CDR3 spans 16 amino acids.

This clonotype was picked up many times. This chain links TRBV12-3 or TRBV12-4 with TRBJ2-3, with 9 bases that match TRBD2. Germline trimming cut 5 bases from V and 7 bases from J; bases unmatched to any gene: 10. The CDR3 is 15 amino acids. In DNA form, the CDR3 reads TGTGCCAGCAGTCCCGCCGGGACTAGCATAAATACGCAGTATTTT. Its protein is CASSPAGTSINTQYF.

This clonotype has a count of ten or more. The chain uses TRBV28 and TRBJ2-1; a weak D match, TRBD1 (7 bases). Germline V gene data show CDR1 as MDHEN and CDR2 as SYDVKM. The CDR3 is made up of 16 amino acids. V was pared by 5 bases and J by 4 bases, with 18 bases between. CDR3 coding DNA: TGTGCCAGCAGTCACCACGCAGGGGGGTCGTACAATGAGCAGTTCTTC. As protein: CASSHHAGGSYNEQFF.

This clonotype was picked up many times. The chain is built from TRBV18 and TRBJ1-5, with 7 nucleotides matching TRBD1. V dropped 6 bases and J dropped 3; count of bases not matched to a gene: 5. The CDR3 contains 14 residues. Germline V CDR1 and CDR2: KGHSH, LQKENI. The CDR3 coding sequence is TGTGCCAGCTCGCAACAGGGGAACAATCAGCCCCAGCATTTT. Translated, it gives CASSQQGNNQPQHF.

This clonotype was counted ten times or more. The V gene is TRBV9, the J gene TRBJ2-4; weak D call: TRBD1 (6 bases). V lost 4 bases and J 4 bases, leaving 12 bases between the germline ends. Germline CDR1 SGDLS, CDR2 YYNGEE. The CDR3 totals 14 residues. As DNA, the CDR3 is TGTGCCAGCAGCCCCCGGACAGCAAAAAACATTCAGTACTTC. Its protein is CASSPRTAKNIQYF. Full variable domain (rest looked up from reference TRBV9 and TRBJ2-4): DSGVTQTPKHLITATGQRVTLRCSPRSGDLSVYWYQQSLDQGLQFLIQYYNGEERAKGNILERFSAQQFPDLHSELNLSSLELGDSALYFCASSPRTAKNIQYFGAGTRLSVL.

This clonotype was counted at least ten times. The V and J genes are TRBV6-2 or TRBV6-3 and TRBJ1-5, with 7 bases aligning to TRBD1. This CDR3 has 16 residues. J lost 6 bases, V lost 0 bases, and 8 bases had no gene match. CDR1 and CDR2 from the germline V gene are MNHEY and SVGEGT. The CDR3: CASSYSYNRGGQPQHF. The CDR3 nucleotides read TGTGCCAGCAGTTACTCGTACAACAGGGGTGGTCAGCCCCAGCATTTT.

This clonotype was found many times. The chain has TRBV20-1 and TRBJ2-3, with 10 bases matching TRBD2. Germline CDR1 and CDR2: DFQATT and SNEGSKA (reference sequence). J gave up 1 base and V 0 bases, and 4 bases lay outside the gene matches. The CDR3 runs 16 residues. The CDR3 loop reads CSARDYLAGGTDTQYF. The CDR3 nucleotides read TGCAGTGCTAGAGACTACCTAGCGGGGGGCACAGATACGCAGTATTTT.

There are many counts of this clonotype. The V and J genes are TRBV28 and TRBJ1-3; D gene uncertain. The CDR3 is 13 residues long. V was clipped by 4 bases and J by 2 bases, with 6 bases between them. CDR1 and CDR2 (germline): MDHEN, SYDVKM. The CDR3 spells CASSSGPGNTIYF. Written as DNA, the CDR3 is TGTGCCAGCAGTTCCGGACCTGGAAACACCATATATTTT.

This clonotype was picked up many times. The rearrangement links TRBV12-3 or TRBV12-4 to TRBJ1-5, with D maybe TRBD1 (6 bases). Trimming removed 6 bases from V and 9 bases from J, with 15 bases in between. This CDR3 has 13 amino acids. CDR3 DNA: TGTGCCAGCAGGTTTTCAGGGGTTGGGCCCCAGCATTTT. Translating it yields CASRFSGVGPQHF.

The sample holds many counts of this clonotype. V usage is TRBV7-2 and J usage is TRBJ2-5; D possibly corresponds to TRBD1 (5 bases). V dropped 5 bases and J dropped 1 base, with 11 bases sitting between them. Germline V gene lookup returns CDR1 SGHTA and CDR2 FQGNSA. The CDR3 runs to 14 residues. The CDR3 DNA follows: TGTGCCAGCAGCCAATTCAGGGCCCAAGAGACCCAGTACTTC. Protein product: CASSQFRAQETQYF.

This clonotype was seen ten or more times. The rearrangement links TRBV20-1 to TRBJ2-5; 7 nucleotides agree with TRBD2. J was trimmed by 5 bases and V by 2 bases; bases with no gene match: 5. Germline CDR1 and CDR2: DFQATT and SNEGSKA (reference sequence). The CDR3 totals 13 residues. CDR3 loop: CSARYGEGETQYF. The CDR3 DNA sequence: TGCAGTGCTAGATACGGGGAGGGGGAGACCCAGTACTTC.

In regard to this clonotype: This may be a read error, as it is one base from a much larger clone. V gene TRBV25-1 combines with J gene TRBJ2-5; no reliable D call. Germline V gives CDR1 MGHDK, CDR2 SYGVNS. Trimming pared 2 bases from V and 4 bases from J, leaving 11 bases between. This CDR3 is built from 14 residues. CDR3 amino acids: CASSEACNRETQYF. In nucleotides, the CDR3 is TGTGCCAGCAGTGAAGCTTGCAATCGAGAGACCCAGTACTTC.

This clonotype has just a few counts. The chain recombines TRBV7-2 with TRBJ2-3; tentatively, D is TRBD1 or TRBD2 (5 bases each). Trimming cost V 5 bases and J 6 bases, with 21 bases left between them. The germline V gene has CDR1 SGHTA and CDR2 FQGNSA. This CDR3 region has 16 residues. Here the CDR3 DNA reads TGTGCCAGCAGCCGTAGTCCTGGGACCTTCTCCGATACGCAGTATTTT. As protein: CASSRSPGTFSDTQYF.

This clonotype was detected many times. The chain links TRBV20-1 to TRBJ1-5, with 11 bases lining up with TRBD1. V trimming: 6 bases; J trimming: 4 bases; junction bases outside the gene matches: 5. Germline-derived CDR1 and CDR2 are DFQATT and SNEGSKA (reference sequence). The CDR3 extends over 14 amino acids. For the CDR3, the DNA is TGCAGTGCCCCGGGACAGGGGGTTAATCAGCCCCAGCATTTT. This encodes CSAPGQGVNQPQHF.